This TCR beta chain was identified in a study of cytomegalovirus exposure and HLA in healthy donors. Broader study findings: In a later analysis, the majority of CMV-associated beta chains seemingly showed HLA restriction.

Concerning this clone: The antigen is undetermined.

Trimming cost V 5 bases and J 4 bases, with 9 bases left between them. The CDR3 totals 13 residues. Per germline, CDR1 MDHEN and CDR2 SYDVKM. The study ran its PCR with 60 Vbeta and 13 Jbeta primers. The repertoire was sequenced with immunoSEQ multiplex PCR; TCRdb's copy has only in-frame clones and lacks some. This table has around 120,000 clones, approximately 79% appearing once. The TCR comes from a woman aged 40 to 55 in good health and CMV-seronegative. This chain links TRBV28 with TRBJ1-5; possibly TRBD1 for D (5 bases). Sequenced sample: PBMCs. CDR3 residues: CASSPTVNQPQHF. In DNA, the CDR3 is TGTGCCAGCAGTCCGACAGTTAATCAGCCCCAGCATTTT.